The sequence of this TCR beta chain was determined in a study of blood T cell repertoires in COVID-19. Study context: Samples came from the United States, Italy and Spain, spanning acute and convalescent COVID-19.

With 4 bases removed from V and 1 base from J, the gap between germline ends came to 14 bases. The germline V gene encodes CDR1 SGHRS and CDR2 YFSETQ. The CDR3 contains 15 residues. TCRdb's table, derived via immunoSEQ multiplex PCR, lists solely in-frame clones and lacks some. The data show 80,000 to 100,000 clones, approximately 81% seen once. The receptor was isolated from a man in his sixties with acute or convalescent COVID-19. V is TRBV5-1 and J is TRBJ1-1; TRBD1 is a possible D gene (6 bases). Sequencing was done on a sample of peripheral blood. The CDR3 nucleotides read TGCGCCAGCAGCCGTGAACCGACAGGGAACACTGAAGCTTTCTTT. Translated: CASSREPTGNTEAFF. Full variable domain (rest looked up from reference TRBV5-1 and TRBJ1-1): KAGVTQTPRYLIKTRGQQVTLSCSPISGHRSVSWYQQTPGQGLQFLFEYFSETQRNKGNFPGRFSGRQFSNSRSEMNVSTLELGDSALYLCASSREPTGNTEAFFGQGTRLTVV.